This T cell receptor (beta chain) was found in a study of T cells in Graves' hyperthyroidism and ophthalmopathy. Trimming left V 0 bases short and J 0 bases short, with 11 bases between. Per germline, CDR1 SGHAT and CDR2 FQNNGV. The CDR3 is made up of 16 amino acids. RNA transcripts were the template for amplifying TCR beta CDR3 regions. The study used the HTBI primer set for a first-round RT-PCR of the TCR CDR3. TCRdb re-derived calls from the multiplex PCR reads in MiXCR, one entry per CDR3 protein. Among about 500,000 distinct CDR3 sequences, about a sixth were seen once, and the ten largest hold approximately 16%. This clonotype was seen more than once but under ten times.

Specimen: blood. The TCR comes from a young woman with Graves' ophthalmopathy. The rearrangement uses TRBV11-2 and TRBJ1-2; no clear D gene. The CDR3 here is CASSLDLARTNYGYTF. The CDR3, as DNA: TGTGCCAGCAGCTTAGATCTGGCCAGGACTAACTATGGCTACACCTTC.